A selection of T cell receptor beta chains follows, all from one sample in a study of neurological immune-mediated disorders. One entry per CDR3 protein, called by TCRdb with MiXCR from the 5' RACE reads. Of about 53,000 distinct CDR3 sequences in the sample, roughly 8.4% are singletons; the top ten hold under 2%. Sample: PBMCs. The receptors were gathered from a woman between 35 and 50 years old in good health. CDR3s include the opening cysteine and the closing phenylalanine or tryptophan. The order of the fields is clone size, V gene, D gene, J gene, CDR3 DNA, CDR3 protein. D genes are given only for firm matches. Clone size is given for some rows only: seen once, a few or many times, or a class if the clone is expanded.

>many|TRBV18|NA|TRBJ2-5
TGTGCCAGCTCACCGGGAGCGTCGGAGACCCAGTACTTC
CASSPGASETQYF
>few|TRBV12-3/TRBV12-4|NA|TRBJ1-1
TGTGCCAGCGGGCCCGGCGGGGGGAAAGAAGCTTTCTTT
CASGPGGGKEAFF
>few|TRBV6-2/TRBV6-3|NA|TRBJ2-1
TGTGCCAGCAAGGGAAGGGGGGAATTGCGCAATGAGCAGTTCTTC
CASKGRGELRNEQFF
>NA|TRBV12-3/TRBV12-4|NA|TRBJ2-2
TGTGCCAGCAGTCCCTCGTACGTAAACACCGGGGAGCTGTTTTTT
CASSPSYVNTGELFF
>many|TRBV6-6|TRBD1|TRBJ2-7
TGTGCCAGCAGTTACTCGGGGGACAGGGGGGGAGAGCAGTACTTC
CASSYSGDRGGEQYF
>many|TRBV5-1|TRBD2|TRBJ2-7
TGCGCCAGCAGCTGGGAGCTTTCGGGAGGGCCGATCGCCTACGAGCAGTACTTC
CASSWELSGGPIAYEQYF
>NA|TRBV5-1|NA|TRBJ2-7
TGCGCCAGCAGCCCTCCCTATCAGGGATCCTACGAGCAGTACTTC
CASSPPYQGSYEQYF
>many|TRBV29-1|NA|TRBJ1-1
TGCAGCGTTGCCCTCGGCAGGGGAAACACTGAAGCTTTCTTT
CSVALGRGNTEAFF
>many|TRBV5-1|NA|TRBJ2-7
TGCGCCAGCAGCGCCCGGGGCACAACAAGCTCCTACGAGCAGTACTTC
CASSARGTTSSYEQYF
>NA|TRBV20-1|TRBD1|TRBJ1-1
TGCAGTGCGGAGCAGGGGGGGTTTGCTGAAGCTTTCTTT
CSAEQGGFAEAFF
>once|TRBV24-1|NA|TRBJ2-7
TGTGCCACCAGTGATTCGCAGCTCTACGAGCAGTACTTC
CATSDSQLYEQYF
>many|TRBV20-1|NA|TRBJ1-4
TGCAGTGCTAGAAAGGGTCTCGGTAATGAAAAACTGTTTTTT
CSARKGLGNEKLFF
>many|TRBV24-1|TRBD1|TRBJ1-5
TGTGCCACCGGGCGAAGGGACAGTGATGGCCAGCCCCAGCATTTT
CATGRRDSDGQPQHF
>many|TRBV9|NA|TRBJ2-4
TGTGCCAGCAGCGATACAGGGACCATTCAGTACTTC
CASSDTGTIQYF
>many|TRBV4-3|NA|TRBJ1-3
TGCGCCAGCAGCCAAGATCGAGGGTTCTCTGGAAACACCATATATTTT
CASSQDRGFSGNTIYF
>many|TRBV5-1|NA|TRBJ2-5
TGCGCCAGCACGCTCAGGGAACAAGAGACCCAGTACTTC
CASTLREQETQYF
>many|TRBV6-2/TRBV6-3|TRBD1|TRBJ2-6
TGTGCCAGCAGAGACCAAACAGGGGGCAAAAGACCTGGGGCCAACGTCCTGACTTTC
CASRDQTGGKRPGANVLTF
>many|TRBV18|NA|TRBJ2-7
TGTGCCAGCTCACCAGAGAACTCCTACGAGCAGTACTTC
CASSPENSYEQYF
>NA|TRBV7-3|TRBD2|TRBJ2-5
TGTGCCAGCAGCTTAACCGGGGGGGAGACCCAGTACTTC
CASSLTGGETQYF
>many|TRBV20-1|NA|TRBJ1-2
TGCAGTGCTAGAGGACAGTCCCTTAACTATGGCTACACCTTC
CSARGQSLNYGYTF
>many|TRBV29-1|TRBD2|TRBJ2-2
TGCAGCGGCTCTCCTAGCGGGCCGAACACCGGGGAGCTGTTTTTT
CSGSPSGPNTGELFF
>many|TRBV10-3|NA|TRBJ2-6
TGTGCCATACAGGGTCCTGGGGCCAACGTCCTGACTTTC
CAIQGPGANVLTF
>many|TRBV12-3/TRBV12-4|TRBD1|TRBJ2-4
TGTGCCAGCAGGACAGGGGGCTTGCAAAACATTCAGTACTTC
CASRTGGLQNIQYF
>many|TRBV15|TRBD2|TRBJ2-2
TGTGCCACCAGCATACGACTAGCGTGGGGCACCGGGGAGCTGTTTTTT
CATSIRLAWGTGELFF
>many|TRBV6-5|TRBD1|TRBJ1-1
TGTGCCAGCAGACCGTGGGGACAGGTCGGTGAAGCTTTCTTT
CASRPWGQVGEAFF
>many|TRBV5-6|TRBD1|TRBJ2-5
TGTGCCAGCAGCTTGGGCGACAGGGGGGAGACCCAGTACTTC
CASSLGDRGETQYF
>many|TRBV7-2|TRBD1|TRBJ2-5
TGTGCCAGCGGCCAGGGGGCCCAAGAGACCCAGTACTTC
CASGQGAQETQYF
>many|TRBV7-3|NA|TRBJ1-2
TGTGCCAGCAGCTGGCCGGAGGGCGGCATCTATGGCTACACCTTC
CASSWPEGGIYGYTF
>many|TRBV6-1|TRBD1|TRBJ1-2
TGTGCCAGCAGCGGACAGGGCTGGGATGGCTACACCTTC
CASSGQGWDGYTF